The next 21 T cell receptor beta chains were all read from a single sample in a study of cytomegalovirus exposure and HLA in healthy donors. The repertoire was sequenced with immunoSEQ multiplex PCR; TCRdb's copy has only in-frame clones and lacks some. The table includes about 110,000 clones, 85% to 90% detected once. Sequencing was performed on PBMCs. Receptors originate from a woman aged 18-30 years in good health and CMV-seropositive.

The chain is built from TRBV4-2 and TRBJ2-7, with TRBD2 matching 11 bases. Germline V gene sequence: CDR1 LGHNA, CDR2 YNFKEQ. This CDR3 contains 14 residues. Trimming cost V 3 bases and J 3 bases; bases outside gene matches: 1. The CDR3 spells CASSHGTSGYEQYF. As DNA, the CDR3 is TGTGCCAGCAGCCACGGGACTAGCGGCTACGAGCAGTACTTC.

The rearrangement joins TRBV29-1 to TRBJ2-7; D ambiguous. Germline V gene data show CDR1 as SQVTM and CDR2 as ANQGSEA. The CDR3 is 11 amino acids. Trimming removed 4 bases at V and 0 bases at J, with 4 bases between. The chain's CDR3 is CSVGSSYEQYF. The CDR3, as DNA: TGCAGCGTTGGGAGCTCCTACGAGCAGTACTTC.

V usage is TRBV10-2 and J usage is TRBJ1-1, with 7 bases identical to TRBD1. This CDR3 region has 13 residues. Germline V gene sequence: CDR1 WSHSY, CDR2 SAAADI. Trimming cost V 8 bases and J 4 bases; bases outside gene matches: 7. CDR3 coding DNA: TGCGCCAGCGTAGACAGGGAAGGCACTGAAGCTTTCTTT. Its translation is CASVDREGTEAFF.

The J gene is TRBJ1-5, the V gene TRBV19, with D unresolved. The length of the CDR3 is 15 residues. Trimming removed 5 bases from V and 0 bases from J, with 11 bases in between. Germline values: CDR1 LNHDA, CDR2 SQIVND (reference sequence). The CDR3 bases are TGTGCCAGTAGTCGGCACAGAGATAGCAATCAGCCCCAGCATTTT. Residues: CASSRHRDSNQPQHF.

The chain is built from TRBV14 and TRBJ2-7; 12 bases agree with TRBD2. This CDR3 comprises 16 residues. Losses at the gene ends were 1 base for V and 4 bases for J; bases not matched to a gene: 5. Germline loops: CDR1 SGHDN, CDR2 FVKESK. In nucleotides, the CDR3 is TGTGCCAGCAGCCAAGGACTAGCGGGAGTTGGGTACGAGCAGTACTTC. Translated: CASSQGLAGVGYEQYF.

The table lists this clone with a few counts. The chain links TRBV5-1 to TRBJ2-3, with 12 bases that match TRBD1. The CDR3 extends over 21 amino acids. V shed 4 bases, J shed 5 bases, and the junction held 23 bases outside the gene matches. Germline lookup yields CDR1 SGHRS and CDR2 YFSETQ. CDR3 amino acids: CASSPSGQGARWRGGRDTQYF. The CDR3 DNA sequence: TGCGCCAGCAGCCCGTCGGGACAGGGGGCGCGATGGCGGGGGGGCAGAGATACGCAGTATTTT. The complete variable domain, with remaining parts taken from reference TRBV5-1 and TRBJ2-3, reads KAGVTQTPRYLIKTRGQQVTLSCSPISGHRSVSWYQQTPGQGLQFLFEYFSETQRNKGNFPGRFSGRQFSNSRSEMNVSTLELGDSALYLCASSPSGQGARWRGGRDTQYFGPGTRLTVL.

The rearrangement links TRBV29-1 to TRBJ2-3; 7 bases map to TRBD1. The J segment lost 5 bases and the V segment lost 8 bases, leaving 7 bases of the junction unmatched. Germline CDR1 reads SQVTM; CDR2 reads ANQGSEA. The CDR3 spans 12 residues. In DNA, the CDR3 is TGCAGCCCGAGGGGGCAGGGAGATACGCAGTATTTT. It specifies CSPRGQGDTQYF.

The chain recombines TRBV11-3 with TRBJ2-1, with 11 bases lining up with TRBD2. Germline lookup yields CDR1 SGHNT and CDR2 YENEEA. The CDR3 is 18 residues long. J was trimmed by 0 bases and V by 6 bases; bases with no gene match: 10. In DNA form, the CDR3 reads TGTGCCAGCAGTGCGGGAACTAGCGGGAGTAGCTCCTACAATGAGCAGTTCTTC. Its protein is CASSAGTSGSSSYNEQFF.

This chain joins TRBV18 and TRBJ2-7, with 11 positions matching TRBD1. Germline trimming cut 4 bases from V and 0 bases from J; bases unmatched to any gene: 5. The CDR3 has 16 residues. Germline V CDR1 and CDR2: KGHSH, LQKENI. As DNA, the CDR3 is TGTGCCAGCTCACGGGGACAGGGGGGTAGCTCCTACGAGCAGTACTTC. This codes for CASSRGQGGSSYEQYF.

The chain couples TRBV4-1 to TRBJ2-2; 11 positions match TRBD2. The CDR3 has 15 amino acids. From germline, CDR1 is MGHRA and CDR2 YSYEKL. V gave up 4 bases and J gave up 4 bases; unmatched junction bases: 2. The CDR3 sequence: CASSPGLAGTGELFF. The CDR3 nucleotides are TGCGCCAGCAGCCCAGGACTAGCGGGCACCGGGGAGCTGTTTTTT.

This clone was observed a single time. J is TRBJ2-1 and V is TRBV7-8; tentatively, D is TRBD1 (5 bases). CDR1 is SGHVS, CDR2 FQNEAQ, per germline. CDR3 length equals 14 residues. Trimming pared 1 base from V and 8 bases from J, leaving 12 bases between. The CDR3, as DNA: TGTGCCAGCAGCTTAGTGTGGCAGGGCGATGAGCAGTTCTTC. Translated, it gives CASSLVWQGDEQFF. Using reference TRBV7-8 and TRBJ2-1 for the parts outside the CDR3, the full variable domain is GAGVSQSPRYKVAKRGQDVALRCDPISGHVSLFWYQQALGQGPEFLTYFQNEAQLDKSGLPSDRFFAERPEGSVSTLKIQRTQQEDSAVYLCASSLVWQGDEQFFGPGTRLTVL.

The rearrangement links TRBV15 to TRBJ2-5; D gene ambiguous. Germline assignment: CDR1 LNHNV and CDR2 YYDKDF (reference sequence). Trimming shortened V by 0 bases and J by 4 bases, and 12 bases separated the two germline ends. The CDR3 has 15 residues. The CDR3: CATSRDGRPGETQYF. The CDR3 region has the DNA TGTGCCACCAGCAGAGATGGGCGCCCAGGAGAGACCCAGTACTTC.

V gene TRBV7-9 combines with J gene TRBJ2-5; TRBD1 is a possible D gene (6 bases). V lost 3 bases to trimming and J lost 2 bases, with 13 bases between them. The germline gives CDR1 SEHNR, CDR2 FQNEAQ (reference sequence). This CDR3 region has 15 residues. The CDR3: CASSFGGDNQETQYF. The CDR3 DNA is TGTGCCAGCAGCTTTGGGGGCGACAATCAAGAGACCCAGTACTTC.

The J gene is TRBJ2-3, the V gene TRBV7-2; TRBD1 is a possible D gene (6 bases). Trimming shortened V by 0 bases and J by 2 bases, and 9 bases separated the two germline ends. Germline lookup yields CDR1 SGHTA and CDR2 FQGNSA. The CDR3 contains 15 residues. CDR3 sequence reads: CASSLAGQLTDTQYF. The CDR3 DNA is TGTGCCAGCAGCTTAGCAGGACAGCTCACAGATACGCAGTATTTT.

The V call is TRBV4-1, the J call TRBJ1-1; 9 bases agree with TRBD1. CDR3 length: 14 amino acids. Germline CDR1 MGHRA, CDR2 YSYEKL. V trimming: 0 bases; J trimming: 5 bases; junction bases outside the gene matches: 1. The CDR3 reads CASSQEDRGTEAFF. The DNA of the CDR3 is TGCGCCAGCAGCCAAGAGGACAGGGGAACTGAAGCTTTCTTT.

The chain joins TRBV11-3 to TRBJ2-1; 8 bases are shared with TRBD1. The length of the CDR3 is 14 residues. J lost 5 bases, V lost 4 bases, and 4 bases had no gene match. The germline V gene has CDR1 SGHNT and CDR2 YENEEA. CDR3 sequence: CASSSYRGDNEQFF. The DNA for the CDR3 is TGTGCCAGCAGCTCCTACAGGGGGGACAATGAGCAGTTCTTC.

The chain employs TRBV28 and TRBJ1-1, with 9 bases fitting TRBD1. V lost 1 base to trimming and J lost 7 bases; unmatched junction nucleotides: 7. The V gene's germline CDR1 is MDHEN and CDR2 SYDVKM. CDR3 length equals 15 residues. The CDR3: CASSLYGTGRLEAFF. The CDR3, as DNA: TGTGCCAGCAGTTTATACGGGACAGGGAGACTTGAAGCTTTCTTT.

The chain uses TRBV5-1 and TRBJ2-7; the D gene is possibly TRBD2 (6 bases). Germline values: CDR1 SGHRS, CDR2 YFSETQ. The CDR3 length is 16 residues. Trimming stripped 1 base from V and 5 bases from J, with 19 bases between. CDR3 nucleotides: TGCGCCAGCAGCTTGAGTATCGGGCAGGGAGGAAACGAGCAGTACTTC. Amino acid sequence: CASSLSIGQGGNEQYF.

The chain couples TRBV18 to TRBJ1-1; D remains ambiguous. The ends were cut back, 4 bases at V and 0 bases at J, with 15 bases in the middle. The germline gives CDR1 KGHSH, CDR2 LQKENI. The CDR3 extends over 16 amino acids. The CDR3 nucleotides read TGTGCCAGCTCACGGGCTGGCAGTGGTGTGAACACTGAAGCTTTCTTT. Translation: CASSRAGSGVNTEAFF.

The chain links TRBV19 to TRBJ1-2, with 8 positions matching TRBD1. Germline V lookup: CDR1 LNHDA, CDR2 SQIVND (reference sequence). The ends lost 8 bases at V and 7 bases at J; junction bases unmatched: 9. This CDR3 contains 13 residues. The CDR3 region is CASGGTGDGGYTF. In DNA form, the CDR3 reads TGTGCCAGTGGCGGGACAGGCGACGGTGGCTACACCTTC.

The chain employs TRBV30 and TRBJ2-7, with a possible D match to TRBD2 (6 bases). The ends were cut back, 1 base at V and 0 bases at J, with 13 bases in the middle. This CDR3 comprises 15 residues. CDR1 and CDR2 (germline): GTSNPN, SVGIG (reference sequence). The CDR3 DNA follows: TGTGCCTGGAGTGGGGACTCCGCCAGCTCCTACGAGCAGTACTTC. It codes for CAWSGDSASSYEQYF. Drawing the rest from reference TRBV30 and TRBJ2-7, the complete variable domain is SQTIHQWPATLVQPVGSPLSLECTVEGTSNPNLYWYRQAAGRGLQLLFYSVGIGQISSEVPQNLSASRPQDRQFILSSKKLLLSDSGFYLCAWSGDSASSYEQYFGPGTRLTVT.